Listed below are T cell receptor beta chains from one sample, sequenced in a study of CD8+ T cells in alopecia areata. Sequencing used immunoSEQ multiplex PCR; TCRdb keeps in-frame clones, though not all of them. The data hold fewer than 150,000 clones, with less than 75% observed a single time. The material was CD8+ T cells sorted from blood, obtained at week 4, from a patient treated with tofacitinib. The receptors here all came from a human donor with alopecia areata. Each CDR3 is given with its conserved first and last residue. Fields, in order: D gene, J gene, CDR3 length, clone size, V gene, CDR3 DNA, CDR3 protein. The D gene is left open where the match is weak. Clone size is stated in some rows and not others, as once, few, many or a class when expanded.

>.|TRBJ1-4|15|few|TRBV27
TGTGCCAGCAGTCCCCCTTTGGCGGCGACCGAAAAACTGTTTTTT
CASSPPLAATEKLFF
>TRBD1|TRBJ1-4|14|.|TRBV7-8
TGTGCCAGCAGCTTAGGACAGGGAGGGGAAAAACTGTTTTTT
CASSLGQGGEKLFF
>.|TRBJ2-3|14|.|TRBV25-1
TGTGCCAGCAGTGAGGGGCGTGGACCAGATACGCAGTATTTT
CASSEGRGPDTQYF
>.|TRBJ1-2|14|few|TRBV29-1
TGCAGCGTTGATGTGTGGCAGGGCTACTATGGCTACACCTTC
CSVDVWQGYYGYTF
>.|TRBJ2-5|14|.|TRBV29-1
TGCAGCGTTGAAATTGTGAACCTCAAAGAGACCCAGTACTTC
CSVEIVNLKETQYF
>TRBD2|TRBJ2-3|14|once|TRBV7-9
TGTGCCAGCAGCCCTGGACTAGCGGGACCTACGCAGTATTTT
CASSPGLAGPTQYF
>.|TRBJ2-7|15|.|TRBV29-1
TGCAGCGTTGAGGGGGGACACAATTGGGTGAACCTGCAGTACTTC
CSVEGGHNWVNLQYF
>TRBD1|TRBJ1-1|12|.|TRBV30
TGTGCCTGGGAGGGGGCGCACACTGAAGCTTTCTTT
CAWEGAHTEAFF
>TRBD1|TRBJ2-1|14|few|TRBV29-1
TGCAGCGTTGATCCTACAGGGGAATACAATGAGCAGTTCTTC
CSVDPTGEYNEQFF
>.|TRBJ1-2|12|.|TRBV29-1
TGCAGCGTTGCGGGGGAAGACGTAGGCTACACCTTC
CSVAGEDVGYTF
>TRBD1|TRBJ1-2|16|few|TRBV15
TGTGCCACCAGCAGAGACAGGGGGCTAGGGGGCTATGGCTACACCTTC
CATSRDRGLGGYGYTF
>.|TRBJ1-1|12|few|TRBV29-1
TGCAGCGTTGCTGTAGGGGTTACTGAAGCTTTCTTT
CSVAVGVTEAFF
>.|TRBJ1-1|10|.|TRBV30
TGTGCCTGGCGTATCACTGAAGCTTTCTTT
CAWRITEAFF
>.|TRBJ2-1|15|few|TRBV5-6
TGTGCCAGCAGCCGTCCGGGGTTGGGGTACAATGAGCAGTTCTTC
CASSRPGLGYNEQFF
>.|TRBJ2-5|16|few|TRBV18
TGTGCCAGCTCCCATAAGGTCCTGTCGCATGGAGAGACCCAGTACTTC
CASSHKVLSHGETQYF
>.|TRBJ1-4|15|.|TRBV30
TGTGCCTGGGATTACGGGGCAGGGGCAAGAGAAAAACTGTTTTTT
CAWDYGAGAREKLFF
>.|TRBJ2-1|13|few|TRBV6-5
TGTGCCAGCAGTTATCGTTCGGGGCATGAGCAGTTCTTC
CASSYRSGHEQFF
>.|TRBJ2-6|15|few|TRBV6-4
TGTGCCAGCAGTCGGGCCTCCTCTGGGGCCAACGTCCTGACTTTC
CASSRASSGANVLTF
>.|TRBJ2-5|16|.|TRBV27
TGTGCCAGCAGACCAAATTTAGCGGCGACGGTAGAGACCCAGTACTTC
CASRPNLAATVETQYF
>.|TRBJ2-3|16|few|TRBV25-1
TGTGCCAGCAGTGAATGGGTGTCTGCGGATACAGATACGCAGTATTTT
CASSEWVSADTDTQYF
>TRBD1|TRBJ2-7|13|.|TRBV7-9
TGTGCCAGCAGCAGCCGACAGGGCGACGAGCAGTACTTC
CASSSRQGDEQYF
>TRBD1|TRBJ1-5|17|few|TRBV23-1
TGCGCCAGCAGTCGCTACCACAGGGGGTGGGTCAATCAGCCCCAGCATTTT
CASSRYHRGWVNQPQHF
>.|TRBJ1-2|15|.|TRBV27
TGTGCCAGCAGTTTAGGAGGGCAAGGTAGCTATGGCTACACCTTC
CASSLGGQGSYGYTF
>TRBD2|TRBJ2-7|16|.|TRBV4-1
TGCGCCAGCAGCCAAGCCCCTAGCGGGGGCTCCTACGAGCAGTACTTC
CASSQAPSGGSYEQYF
>TRBD1|TRBJ2-3|14|.|TRBV29-1
TGCAGCGTTGGGGGGACAGACCGCACAGATACGCAGTATTTT
CSVGGTDRTDTQYF
>TRBD2|TRBJ2-7|15|.|TRBV30
TGTGCCTGGAGTCAAAGCGGGGGCCCTCCCTACGAGCAGTACTTC
CAWSQSGGPPYEQYF
>.|TRBJ2-5|12|.|TRBV7-9
TGTGCCAGCAGCTTATCGTATGAGACCCAGTACTTC
CASSLSYETQYF
>.|TRBJ2-5|13|.|TRBV30
TGTGCCCCAACCCGGCCTCGCCAAGAGACCCAGTACTTC
CAPTRPRQETQYF
>.|TRBJ2-3|17|.|TRBV23-1
TGCGCCAGCAGTCAACACCCTGCGGGGCCAGGCACAGATACGCAGTATTTT
CASSQHPAGPGTDTQYF
>.|TRBJ2-1|13|.|TRBV29-1
TGCAGCGGCACTAGCTCTAACTACAATGAGCAGTTCTTC
CSGTSSNYNEQFF
>.|TRBJ2-1|11|few|TRBV29-1
TGCAGCGAAAAAGTTTACAATGAGCAGTTCTTC
CSEKVYNEQFF
>TRBD1|TRBJ2-5|13|few|TRBV13
TGTGCCAGCAGCTTTGACAGGGGCGAGACCCAGTACTTC
CASSFDRGETQYF
>TRBD1|TRBJ1-2|13|few|TRBV29-1
TGCAGCGTACCCAACGGACAGGTTTATGGCTACACCTTC
CSVPNGQVYGYTF
>.|TRBJ1-5|12|.|TRBV27
TGTGCCAGCAGTCCCCCGCTTGGTCCCCAGCATTTT
CASSPPLGPQHF
>.|TRBJ2-5|13|.|TRBV29-1
TGCAGCGTTGAAGAGAGGGGTGAAGAGACCCAGTACTTC
CSVEERGEETQYF
>.|TRBJ2-3|13|.|TRBV30
TGTGCCTGGAGTGTACTCGGAGGAGATACGCAGTATTTT
CAWSVLGGDTQYF
>.|TRBJ1-2|13|.|TRBV27
TGTGCCAGCAGTAATGGAGGGGCCCATGGCTACACCTTC
CASSNGGAHGYTF
>TRBD2|TRBJ2-1|13|few|TRBV4-1
TGCGCCAGCAGCCACATTCTAGCGGATGAGCAGTTCTTC
CASSHILADEQFF
>.|TRBJ1-1|13|.|TRBV30
TGTGCCTGGAGCACACTATTGAACACTGAAGCTTTCTTT
CAWSTLLNTEAFF
>TRBD1|TRBJ2-3|16|.|TRBV27
TGTGCCAGCACCCCGGGACAGGGACGTGGGACAGATACGCAGTATTTT
CASTPGQGRGTDTQYF
>TRBD1|TRBJ2-7|13|.|TRBV30
TGTGCCTGGAGTAGGGGACAGTCCTACGAGCAGTACTTC
CAWSRGQSYEQYF
>TRBD1|TRBJ2-5|14|few|TRBV19
TGTGCCAGTAGTATCGGGACAGGCCAAGAGACCCAGTACTTC
CASSIGTGQETQYF
>TRBD2|TRBJ2-3|14|.|TRBV29-1
TGCAGCGTTGAGCGAGCGGGGTACACAGATACGCAGTATTTT
CSVERAGYTDTQYF
>.|TRBJ1-2|13|few|TRBV29-1
TGCAGCGTTCGGGGCAGGGATCACTATGGCTACACCTTC
CSVRGRDHYGYTF
>.|TRBJ1-2|12|.|TRBV29-1
TGCAGCGTCCGACAGGAGCGCTATGGCTACACCTTC
CSVRQERYGYTF
>TRBD1|TRBJ2-2|15|.|TRBV29-1
TGCAGCGTTTTGTCAGGGGGCATTAACACCGGGGAGCTGTTTTTT
CSVLSGGINTGELFF
>TRBD2|TRBJ2-1|12|few|TRBV29-1
TGCAGCGTTGAAATGCGGGGGGATGAGCAGTTCTTC
CSVEMRGDEQFF
>.|TRBJ2-5|13|once|TRBV7-9
TGTGCCAGCAGTTACATAGCGGAAGAGACCCAGTACTTC
CASSYIAEETQYF
>TRBD1|TRBJ2-5|16|.|TRBV28
TGTGCCAGCAGGCTCCCGGGACAGGGCCTCCAAGAGACCCAGTACTTC
CASRLPGQGLQETQYF
>.|TRBJ1-5|14|.|TRBV19
TGTGCCAGTAGTTGGTCGACAGGCAATCAGCCCCAGCATTTT
CASSWSTGNQPQHF
>TRBD1|TRBJ1-2|16|many|TRBV2
TGTGCCAGCAGTGAAGGGGGGACAGGAGCTAACTATGGCTACACCTTC
CASSEGGTGANYGYTF
>.|TRBJ2-3|15|.|TRBV29-1
TGCAGCGTTAGGGGGGGGTCAGCCCGCACAGATACGCAGTATTTT
CSVRGGSARTDTQYF
>.|TRBJ1-5|13|few|TRBV7-9
TGTGCCAGCAGCCAGGAGGGGGATCAGCCCCAGCATTTT
CASSQEGDQPQHF
>.|TRBJ2-6|15|.|TRBV4-1
TGCGCCAGCAGCCAAGACAGCTCTGGGGCCAACGTCCTGACTTTC
CASSQDSSGANVLTF
>.|TRBJ1-1|14|few|TRBV30
TGTGCCTGGAGTGTACTGGGGATGAACACTGAAGCTTTCTTT
CAWSVLGMNTEAFF